The 9 T cell receptor beta chains given below trace back to one sample, sequenced in a study of cytomegalovirus exposure and HLA in healthy donors. With 60 Vbeta and 13 Jbeta primers, the PCR was carried out. Profiling relied on immunoSEQ multiplex PCR, and the TCRdb table lists in-frame clones only, not all of them. The sample holds roughly 49,000 clones, around 85% seen once. The sample taken for sequencing was PBMCs. These receptors were collected from a boy aged 5-17 years in good health and CMV-seropositive.

The CDR3 loop is CASGGLAGSGELFF. DNA of the CDR3: TGTGCCAGCGGTGGACTAGCCGGGTCCGGGGAGCTGTTTTTT. The chain uses TRBV2 and TRBJ2-2, with 8 bases lining up with TRBD2. Per the germline V gene, CDR1 is SNHLY and CDR2 is FYNNEI. Unmatched junction bases numbered 8, after V lost 8 bases and J lost 6 bases. This CDR3 is built from 14 residues.

This clone was detected once. The V call is TRBV6-5, the J call TRBJ1-2; D gene unclear. The CDR3 has 13 residues. From germline, CDR1 is MNHEY and CDR2 SVGAGI. Trimming stripped 1 base from V and 8 bases from J, with 11 bases between. CDR3 DNA: TGTGCCAGCAGTTACTATGAAGGAGGAGGCTACACCTTC. The encoded protein is CASSYYEGGGYTF.

The chain uses TRBV25-1 and TRBJ1-1; no clear D gene. Germline V gene data show CDR1 as MGHDK and CDR2 as SYGVNS. This CDR3 comprises 14 residues. V lost 3 bases to trimming and J lost 2 bases, with 10 bases between them. The CDR3 sequence: CASSENTVNTEAFF. CDR3 in DNA: TGTGCCAGCAGTGAGAATACGGTAAACACTGAAGCTTTCTTT.

This clone was seen a single time. This chain joins TRBV5-5 and TRBJ2-7; D is undetermined. The germline V and J ends were trimmed by 0 bases and 5 bases, with 6 bases remaining between them. The CDR3 runs to 12 residues. CDR1 is SGHKS and CDR2 is YYEKEE in the germline V gene (reference sequence). CDR3: CASSLAQDEQYF. Here the CDR3 DNA reads TGTGCCAGCAGCTTGGCCCAGGACGAGCAGTACTTC. Complete variable domain (other parts from reference TRBV5-5 and TRBJ2-7): DAGVTQSPTHLIKTRGQQVTLRCSPISGHKSVSWYQQVLGQGPQFIFQYYEKEERGRGNFPDRFSARQFPNYSSELNVNALLLGDSALYLCASSLAQDEQYFGPGTRLTVT.

This clone was observed a few times. V gene TRBV6-6 combines with J gene TRBJ2-1; TRBD2 matches at 14 bases. This CDR3 is built from 15 residues. CDR1 MNHNY and CDR2 SVGAGI come from the germline V gene (reference sequence). V was pared by 5 bases and J by 4 bases, with 1 base of the junction left unmatched. DNA of the CDR3: TGTGCCAGCAGTCGGACTAGCGGGGGGTACAATGAGCAGTTCTTC. Amino acid sequence: CASSRTSGGYNEQFF.

The chain employs TRBV19 and TRBJ1-2, with 7 bases matching TRBD1. Germline CDR1 reads LNHDA; CDR2 reads SQIVND (reference sequence). CDR3 length: 14 residues. After removal of 1 base from V and 4 bases from J, the junction contained 3 bases not matched to a gene. The CDR3 loop is CASSIGQGAYGYTF. The CDR3 DNA sequence: TGTGCCAGTAGTATAGGACAGGGCGCCTATGGCTACACCTTC.

V is TRBV6-5 and J is TRBJ1-5, with TRBD1 matching 7 bases. The germline gives CDR1 MNHEY, CDR2 SVGAGI. The CDR3 is 15 residues long. V was clipped by 6 bases and J by 3 bases; unmatched bases: 8. The CDR3 sequence: CASRMTGRHNQPQHF. Written as DNA, the CDR3 is TGTGCCAGCAGAATGACAGGGCGCCACAATCAGCCCCAGCATTTT.

This clone was observed a single time. J is TRBJ2-7 and V is TRBV19; TRBD2 might be the D (6 bases). The CDR3 extends over 15 amino acids. V lost 3 bases, J lost 2 bases, and 14 bases lay in between. Per the germline V gene, CDR1 is LNHDA and CDR2 is SQIVND (reference sequence). DNA for the CDR3: TGTGCCAGTAGTATCGGACCGCGGGGAACCTACGAGCAGTACTTC. Translating gives CASSIGPRGTYEQYF.

As regards this clone: At one boundary the junction diverges from the germline segment, which might be a read error. The V gene is TRBV7-9, the J gene TRBJ2-5; tentative D call: TRBD1 (6 bases). Germline V gene data show CDR1 as SEHNR and CDR2 as FQNEAQ (reference sequence). The CDR3 is 14 residues long. The CDR3 loop is CSSSLAGVEETQYF. The CDR3 DNA reads as TGTTCCAGCAGCTTAGCAGGGGTGGAGGAGACCCAGTACTTC.